This T cell receptor (beta chain) was found in a study of molecular identifiers for immune sequencing clone quantification. TCRdb independently ran MiXCR on the PCR reads; one entry per CDR3 protein. The sample records around 480,000 distinct CDR3 sequences, roughly 23% being singletons. The CDR3 extends over 13 amino acids. The germline V gene encodes CDR1 LNHDA and CDR2 SQIVND (reference sequence). The V end lost 4 bases, the J end lost 5 bases, and 11 bases lay between the germline ends. J is TRBJ2-5 and V is TRBV19; D gene unclear. Sequencing was carried out using naive CD8+ T cells from blood, with Jurkat cell RNA spiked in. The sample's subset: FACS-sorted CD8+CD4-CCR7+CD45RA+ naive T cells. The receptor's source is a human donor in good health. Some libraries in this study had Jurkat cell RNA spiked in. This CDR3 is CASSTIWTETQYF. The CDR3 region has the DNA TGTGCCAGTAGTACAATATGGACGGAGACCCAGTACTTC. The entire variable domain, with the rest obtained from reference TRBV19 and TRBJ2-5, is as follows: DGGITQSPKYLFRKEGQNVTLSCEQNLNHDAMYWYRQDPGQGLRLIYYSQIVNDFQKGDIAEGYSVSREKKESFPLTVTSAQKNPTAFYLCASSTIWTETQYFGPGTRLLVL.